The subject of this entry is one T cell receptor beta chain. A TCRbeta library incorporating unique molecular identifiers was prepared. TCRdb reprocessed the PCR reads with MiXCR, giving one entry per CDR3 protein. The table shows roughly 500,000 distinct CDR3 sequences, with roughly 33% occurring only once. The data were obtained in a study of T-cell reconstitution after alpha-beta-depleted transplantation in children. The sequence derives from a human donor who donated a stem cell graft to a child with aplastic anemia. The material sequenced was PBMCs from the stem cell graft donor, taken from the stem cell graft.

The CDR3 DNA reads TGTGCCAGCAGCTTAGGAGTGGGGGGCTATGGCTACACCTTC. It translates to CASSLGVGGYGYTF. The gene calls are TRBV7-2 and TRBJ1-2; TRBD1 is a possible D gene (5 bases). V lost 1 base and J 4 bases, leaving 10 bases between the germline ends. Germline assignment: CDR1 SGHTA and CDR2 FQGNSA. The CDR3 is 14 residues long. The full variable domain, in which reference TRBV7-2 and TRBJ1-2 provide the parts outside the CDR3, is GAGVSQSPSNKVTEKGKDVELRCDPISGHTALYWYRQSLGQGLEFLIYFQGNSAPDKSGLPSDRFSAERTGGSVSTLTIQRTQQEDSAVYLCASSLGVGGYGYTFGSGTRLTVV.